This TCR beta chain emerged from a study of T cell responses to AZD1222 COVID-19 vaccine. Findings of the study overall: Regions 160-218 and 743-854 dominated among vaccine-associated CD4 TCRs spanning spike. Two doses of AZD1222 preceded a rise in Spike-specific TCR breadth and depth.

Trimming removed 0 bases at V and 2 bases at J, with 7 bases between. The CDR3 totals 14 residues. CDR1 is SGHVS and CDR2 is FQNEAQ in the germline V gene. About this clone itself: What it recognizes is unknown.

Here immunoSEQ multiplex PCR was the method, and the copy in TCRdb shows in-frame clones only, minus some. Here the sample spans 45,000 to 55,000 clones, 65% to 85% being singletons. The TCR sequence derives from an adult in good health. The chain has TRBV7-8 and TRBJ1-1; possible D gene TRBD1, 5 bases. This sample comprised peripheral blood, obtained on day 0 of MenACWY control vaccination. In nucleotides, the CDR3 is TGTGCCAGCAGCTTAGCGGGGCTAAACACTGAAGCTTTCTTT. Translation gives CASSLAGLNTEAFF.